This T cell receptor beta chain emerged from a study of human T cells and chemical hapten exposure. Study-wide context: Largely, small differences in pooled library volume made per-sample TCR yields vary.

This clonotype was detected only a few times. What it recognizes is unknown. The CDR3 runs to 15 residues. V was pared by 5 bases and J by 5 bases, with 19 bases between. Germline V lookup: CDR1 LNHDA, CDR2 SQIVND (reference sequence). General study results and limits: The number of TCRs above 1 in 1000 frequency did not change after DPC sensitization. Alopecia affected the donors, so their immune response may differ from healthy people's.

TCRdb re-analysed the RACE reads in MiXCR, keeping a single row per CDR3 protein. The sample lists about 42,000 distinct CDR3 sequences; 8.5% to 10% were seen once. Time point reported: patch test 2, 6 weeks after DPC sensitization. Treatment specified: therapeutic diphenylcyclopropenone sensitization with weekly scalp DPC. Unfractionated whole blood was the source from which total RNA was extracted. Ahead of applying each patch test, blood was sampled. Specimen: whole blood, collected in connection with sensitization to the hapten diphenylcyclopropenone (DPC). The TCR originated in a woman in her 30s with alopecia areata. Some clones in this sample may be carry-over from other donors' samples. This sequence joins TRBV19 and TRBJ2-7; D may correspond to TRBD1 or TRBD2 (5 bases each). CDR3 DNA sequence: TGTGCCAGTAGTCCTCGGAGTGGGGGAAAAAACGAGCAGTACTTC. It is translated as CASSPRSGGKNEQYF. Full variable domain (rest looked up from reference TRBV19 and TRBJ2-7): DGGITQSPKYLFRKEGQNVTLSCEQNLNHDAMYWYRQDPGQGLRLIYYSQIVNDFQKGDIAEGYSVSREKKESFPLTVTSAQKNPTAFYLCASSPRSGGKNEQYFGPGTRLTVT.